This T cell receptor (beta chain) appears in the sequencing data of a study of cytomegalovirus exposure and HLA in healthy donors. Study-wide results and limits: Per published reports, the classifier diagnosed cytomegalovirus status with high specificity and sensitivity. The listing of 150 or so TCR beta chains classed them as cytomegalovirus-associated.

Here immunoSEQ multiplex PCR was the method, and the copy in TCRdb shows in-frame clones only, minus some. Of 150,000 to 200,000 clones detected, about 83% appear once; the ten largest clones hold more than 1.1%. In the case of this clone: Its matching antigen is unknown.

This CDR3 contains 15 residues. Per germline, CDR1 SGHRS and CDR2 YFSETQ. Trimming took off 3 bases at V and 5 bases at J, with 17 bases between the two ends. The sequencing sample was made of PBMCs. The chain employs TRBV5-1 and TRBJ2-5, with a tentative D call TRBD1 (6 bases). This clonotype was obtained from a woman aged 18-29 years in good health and CMV-seronegative. The CDR3: CASSSHGQGMETQYF. CDR3 DNA: TGCGCCAGCAGCTCGCACGGTCAGGGGATGGAGACCCAGTACTTC. Together with reference TRBV5-1 and TRBJ2-5, the CDR3 gives the full variable domain: KAGVTQTPRYLIKTRGQQVTLSCSPISGHRSVSWYQQTPGQGLQFLFEYFSETQRNKGNFPGRFSGRQFSNSRSEMNVSTLELGDSALYLCASSSHGQGMETQYFGPGTRLLVL.